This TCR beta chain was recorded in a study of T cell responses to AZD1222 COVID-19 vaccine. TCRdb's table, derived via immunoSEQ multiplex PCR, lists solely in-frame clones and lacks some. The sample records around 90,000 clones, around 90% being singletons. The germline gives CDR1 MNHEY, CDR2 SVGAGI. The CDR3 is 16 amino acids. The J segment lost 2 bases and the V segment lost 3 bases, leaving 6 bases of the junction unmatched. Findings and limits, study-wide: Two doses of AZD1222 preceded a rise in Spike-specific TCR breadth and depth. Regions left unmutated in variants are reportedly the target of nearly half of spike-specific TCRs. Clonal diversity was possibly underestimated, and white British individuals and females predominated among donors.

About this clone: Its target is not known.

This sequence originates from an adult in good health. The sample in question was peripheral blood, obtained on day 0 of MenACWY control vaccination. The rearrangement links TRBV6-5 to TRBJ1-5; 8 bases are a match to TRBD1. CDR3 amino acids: CASSYLDRGGNQPQHF. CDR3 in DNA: TGTGCCAGCAGTTATCTAGACAGGGGCGGCAATCAGCCCCAGCATTTT.